This passage covers 8 T cell receptor beta chains from one sample sequenced in a study of blood T cells in healthy people across ages. Combining a sample-barcoded 5' primer with a J-beta primer mix, a second PCR ran for roughly 6 to 12 cycles. TCRdb re-called the 5' RACE reads through MiXCR, storing one row per CDR3 protein. Among roughly 860,000 distinct CDR3 sequences listed, around 68% were seen once. The sample taken for sequencing was blood. These receptors were obtained from a man aged 25 to 45 in good health.

This clonotype was picked up one time. The rearrangement joins TRBV12-3 or TRBV12-4 to TRBJ2-5, with 14 bases matching TRBD2. This CDR3 region has 16 residues. V lost 6 bases, J lost 11 bases, and 14 bases stayed unmatched. CDR3 coding DNA: TGTGCCAGCAGGAAACAGACTAGCGGGGGGGCGGGGGAGCAGTACTTC. Amino acids: CASRKQTSGGAGEQYF.

V usage is TRBV20-1 and J usage is TRBJ2-1, with D possibly matching TRBD1 (5 bases). Germline values: CDR1 DFQATT, CDR2 SNEGSKA (reference sequence). V lost 4 bases and J lost 5, with 15 bases in between. The CDR3 has 14 residues. CDR3: CSATWGREDNEQFF. CDR3 sequence (DNA): TGCAGTGCTACTTGGGGCAGGGAAGACAATGAGCAGTTCTTC.

The V gene is TRBV7-2, the J gene TRBJ2-7; no firm D call. The V gene lost 4 bases and the J gene lost 2 bases, with 12 bases spanning the gap. From germline, CDR1 is SGHTA and CDR2 FQGNSA. The CDR3 contains 14 residues. The CDR3 spells CASSSLATTYEQYF. Here the CDR3 DNA reads TGTGCCAGCAGCTCCTTAGCAACCACCTACGAGCAGTACTTC.

This clonotype appeared a few times. J is TRBJ1-5 and V is TRBV12-3 or TRBV12-4, with D unclear. V lost 2 bases and J 1 base, leaving 6 bases between the germline ends. The CDR3 totals 14 residues. The CDR3: CASSLSESNQPQHF. The DNA for the CDR3 is TGTGCCAGCAGTTTAAGCGAGAGCAATCAGCCCCAGCATTTT.

The table lists this clonotype with a few counts. The V gene is TRBV12-3 or TRBV12-4, the J gene TRBJ2-5, with 7 bases lining up with TRBD2. J lost 4 bases, V lost 6 bases, and 11 bases had no gene match. The CDR3 totals 15 residues. The CDR3 sequence is CASSRSDSGPETQYF. The CDR3 nucleotides are TGTGCCAGCAGCCGATCCGATAGCGGGCCAGAGACCCAGTACTTC.

This clonotype was counted a few times. The genes are TRBV4-2 and TRBJ2-5, with TRBD1 as a possible D gene (5 bases). Germline loops: CDR1 LGHNA, CDR2 YNFKEQ. The CDR3 spans 15 residues. The V gene lost 3 bases and the J gene lost 1 base, with 12 bases spanning the gap. The CDR3: CASSQGDSTQETQYF. For the CDR3, the DNA is TGTGCCAGCAGCCAGGGTGACAGCACCCAAGAGACCCAGTACTTC.

The chain links TRBV11-2 to TRBJ2-6; TRBD1 matches at 8 bases. Germline V lookup: CDR1 SGHAT, CDR2 FQNNGV. Trimming at V came to 2 bases and at J to 3 bases, leaving 0 bases not matched to a gene. The CDR3 is 15 residues long. As DNA, the CDR3 is TGTGCCAGCAGCTTAACAGGGGGTGGGGCCAACGTCCTGACTTTC. Protein product: CASSLTGGGANVLTF. The variable domain in full, with the rest retrieved from reference TRBV11-2 and TRBJ2-6, is EAGVAQSPRYKIIEKRQSVAFWCNPISGHATLYWYQQILGQGPKLLIQFQNNGVVDDSQLPKDRFSAERLKGVDSTLKIQPAKLEDSAVYLCASSLTGGGANVLTFGAGSRLTVL.

The chain has TRBV28 and TRBJ2-1; the match to TRBD1 covers 8 bases. Per the germline V gene, CDR1 is MDHEN and CDR2 is SYDVKM. Trimming took 3 bases from V and 8 from J; bases not matched to a gene: 12. The CDR3 sequence is 16 residues long. The CDR3, as DNA: TGTGCCAGCAGTTTCCCAGGGGGCGCTTTTTTGGATGAGCAGTTCTTC. It yields the protein CASSFPGGAFLDEQFF.